This T cell receptor beta chain was found in a study of a mutant IDH1 vaccine in newly diagnosed glioma. Time point denoted: week 23, last vaccination. A 20-mer mutant IDH1 peptide at 300 ug was injected subcutaneously with topical imiquimod. On this clone itself: Its antigen is unidentified.

Sequencing was performed with immunoSEQ multiplex PCR; in TCRdb, only in-frame clones are kept and a portion is missing. Of about 33,000 clones in the sample, roughly 90% were seen once. The CDR3 runs 15 residues. CDR1 KGHSH and CDR2 LQKENI come from the germline V gene. V was clipped by 4 bases and J by 0 bases, with 12 bases between them. The material sequenced was PBMCs, taken from a glioma patient whose treatment included an IDH1 peptide vaccine. V usage is TRBV18 and J usage is TRBJ2-5, with D perhaps TRBD1 (5 bases). This TCR was sampled from a man between 35 and 55 years old with glioma. CDR3 sequence reads: CASSRTRAYQETQYF. In nucleotides, the CDR3 is TGTGCCAGCTCACGTACCAGGGCGTACCAAGAGACCCAGTACTTC.